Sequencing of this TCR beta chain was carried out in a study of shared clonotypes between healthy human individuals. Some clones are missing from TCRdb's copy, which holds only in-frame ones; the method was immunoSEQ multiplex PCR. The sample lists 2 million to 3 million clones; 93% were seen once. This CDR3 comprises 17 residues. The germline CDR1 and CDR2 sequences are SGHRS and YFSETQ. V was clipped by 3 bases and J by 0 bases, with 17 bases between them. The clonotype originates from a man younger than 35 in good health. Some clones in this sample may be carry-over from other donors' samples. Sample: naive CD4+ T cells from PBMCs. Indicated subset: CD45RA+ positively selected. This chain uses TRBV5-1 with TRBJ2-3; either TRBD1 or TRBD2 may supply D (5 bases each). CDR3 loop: CASSSQGTQLSTDTQYF. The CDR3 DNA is TGCGCCAGCAGCTCACAAGGGACCCAACTAAGCACAGATACGCAGTATTTT.